This TCR beta chain is drawn from a study of neurological immune-mediated disorders. Time point specified: longitudinal time-point 3. The V and J ends lost 1 base and 3 bases, in that order; junction bases with no gene match: 9. In germline, CDR1 is DFQATT, CDR2 SNEGSKA (reference sequence). The CDR3 is 17 amino acids. The method for making cDNA was 5'RACE, and it used 10-nucleotide random UMIs. TCRdb analysed the 5' RACE reads with MiXCR anew, one entry per CDR3 protein. The table shows some 80,000 distinct CDR3 sequences, with roughly 4.3% occurring only once. The sample holds many counts of this clonotype.

The chain recombines TRBV20-1 with TRBJ2-7; 13 bases agree with TRBD2. The sequence came from a woman aged 60-75 years with multiple sclerosis. The sample comprised PBMCs. DNA for the CDR3: TGCAGTGCTAGAGCTTACCCGGGACTAGCGGGGAGCTACGAGCAGTACTTC. Its protein product is CSARAYPGLAGSYEQYF.